This T cell receptor (beta chain) was captured by sequencing in a study of shared clonotypes between healthy human individuals (dated by TCRdb to the early 2020s). About the investigation overall: A couple of women and three men aged 18 to 49 years were included in the cohort. For each donor, three plates each were used for CD4 naive and CD4 memory, two plates were used for CD8 naive, and one plate was used for CD8 memory. The study deeply sequenced blood TCR repertoires of several healthy adults to estimate repertoire size and the extent of clonotype sharing between individuals. Libraries were prepared and TCR repertoires were sequenced by different laboratories using diverse techniques, in order to increase sequencing depth and limit assay-specific biases. Leukapheresis yielded between about 0.85 and 9 billion PBMCs per donor. Broader findings and caveats from the paper: Naive subsets generally had larger estimated clonotype richness than memory subsets. Even with the large sequencing depth, rarefaction of the sorted-subset datasets indicated that sequencing was incomplete. Only blood was sampled, and tissue TCR repertoires likely differ from those in blood. Compared with non-shared clonotypes, the clonotypes found in all four sorted-subset donors had higher generation probabilities. Sharing across several donors was observed for 4.5% to 6.5% of naive CD4, 3% to 3.5% of naive CD8, 2.3% of memory CD4, and less than 0.45% of memory CD8 clonotypes. Because the study included a small number of donors, the genetic and exposure-history diversity represented was limited. Pairwise subsampling led to the expectation that sequencing depth would affect the degree of clonotype sharing among donors.

For the CD8 naive samples, CD45RO-negative cells were positively selected for CCR7, yielding a CD45RA+CCR7+ population from which TemRA cells were excluded. The donors were healthy, HIV-negative adults who had no recently reported acute infections or vaccinations. Every donor was a Caucasian adult living in Nashville, Tennessee, USA. After blood collection by leukapheresis, PBMCs were isolated using Ficoll-Histopaque density gradient centrifugation and then cryopreserved in the vapor phase of liquid nitrogen. Analytical flow cytometry was used to check the purity and quantity of every magnetically sorted T cell population. From each sorted fraction, genomic DNA was isolated and quantified by UV absorbance on a Nanodrop 2000c. From the cysteine up to the phenylalanine, the CDR3 has a length of 13 residues. Only the CDR3 DNA stays, 39 bases, in frame from base 1. CDR1 and CDR2, looked up from the germline V gene (reference sequence), are MNHEY and SMNVEV. Between the V and J ends, shortened by 6 bases and 4 bases respectively, the junction contains 11 bases.

Using the deep immunoSEQ assay, TCR CDR3 regions were amplified from genomic DNA by multiplex PCR. Extracted genomic DNA from each cell subset was distributed evenly across all wells of several immunoSEQ 96-well plates, and each plate was treated as a replicate. Each replicate PCR for sorted subsets received about 220 ng genomic DNA, equal to about 30,000 T cell genomes. Purified libraries were measured with a Qubit 3.0 fluorometer, size-checked on a Bioanalyzer 2100, and measured again with the KAPA Library Quantification kit. Every immunoSEQ 96-well plate was sequenced on a dedicated single-read 150-cycle Illumina NextSeq 550 flow cell. Per the authors' processing: Because the immunoSEQ output held only junctional sequences and lacked quality scores, the filtering could not match the filtering applied to full-length reads. Sequences were annotated with PyIR, a Python wrapper for IgBLAST v1.9, using IMGT germline references to assign V/J genes and CDR3. Reads were filtered out if the reads had weak V/J assignments (E-value above 1e-6), no CDR3, stop codons, out-of-frame junctions, or ambiguous translated residues. V3J clonotypes were defined by identical inferred V gene, J gene, and CDR3 amino acid sequence. Percentage overlap between repertoires was computed as shared unique clonotypes divided by the size of the smaller repertoire. Three approaches were used to assess repertoire richness: RTK rarefaction, the Chao1 estimator, and Recon v2.1 estimates of unobserved clonotypes. OLGA was used to compute generation probabilities for all TCRbeta clonotypes that the gDNA method yielded from a handful of donors. In its TCRdb copy, this immuneACCESS table keeps in-frame sequences only and misses some clones. Where compared with another copy, unresolved V genes explain less than half of these, and the others have no known cause. Clonal size and the V and J genes are those of that table, whereas D and trimming came from the DNA. Across this sample there are millions of clones, with about 93% seen only once. Of the sample, approximately 1.7% falls within the top ten clones.

With regard to this clone: This clone's antigen is unknown. The record has no base qualities; no much larger clone is one base away.

The sequence derives from a man between 18 and 35 years old in good health. Some clones in this sample may be carry-over from other donors' samples. The source material was naive CD8+ T cells from PBMCs. This sample's cell subset or site label indicates: CD45RA+CCR7+. The chain joins TRBV27 to TRBJ2-3, and the D gene may be TRBD2, 6 bases matching. The CDR3 corresponds to CASRPRGADTQYF. At the DNA level, the sequence is TGTGCCAGCAGGCCCCGCGGGGCAGATACGCAGTATTTT.